The 20 T cell receptor beta chains below come from one sample, sequenced in a study of T-cell reconstitution after alpha-beta-depleted transplantation in children. During its preparation, the TCRbeta library received unique molecular identifiers. MiXCR, run by TCRdb on the PCR reads, gives a single entry per CDR3 protein. The sample records fewer than 250,000 distinct CDR3 sequences, 17% being singletons. Source: PBMCs, mostly from graft donor cells, taken 360 days after TCRalphabeta/CD19-depleted stem cell transplant. These receptors all stem from a male patient under 10 years old who had a stem cell transplant for acute lymphoblastic leukemia, so the T cells may come from the graft donor.

This clonotype was observed at least ten times. The chain uses TRBV12-3 or TRBV12-4 and TRBJ2-2; D gene ambiguous. This CDR3 is built from 16 residues. V gave up 10 bases and J gave up 0 bases, with 18 bases separating them. CDR3 in amino acids: CANTLKSRANTGELFF. The CDR3 DNA reads as TGTGCCAACACCTTGAAGAGCAGAGCGAACACCGGGGAGCTGTTTTTT.

This clonotype was counted ten times or more. The rearrangement joins TRBV27 to TRBJ2-1; the D gene could be TRBD1 or TRBD2 (6 bases each). V dropped 8 bases and J dropped 14 bases, with 13 bases sitting between them. This CDR3 region has 10 residues. Germline CDR1 and CDR2: MNHEY and SMNVEV (reference sequence). In DNA form, the CDR3 reads TGTGCCAGCGGACAGCGGGCAAAGTTCTTC. This translates into CASGQRAKFF.

The chain combines TRBV7-3 with TRBJ2-2; D ambiguous. Trimming removed 2 bases from V and 0 bases from J, with 4 bases in between. CDR1 is SGHTA, CDR2 FQGTGA, per germline. This CDR3 is built from 14 residues. CDR3: CASSLQSNTGELFF. The CDR3 DNA reads as TGTGCCAGCAGCTTACAATCGAACACCGGGGAGCTGTTTTTT.

The V gene is TRBV14, the J gene TRBJ2-2; no clear D gene. The V gene lost 4 bases and the J gene lost 5 bases, with 14 bases spanning the gap. Germline loops: CDR1 SGHDN, CDR2 FVKESK. The CDR3 sequence is 15 residues long. The CDR3 DNA reads TGTGCCAGCAGCCCAGTATTCCGTAAAACCGGGGAGCTGTTTTTT. As protein: CASSPVFRKTGELFF.

The chain links TRBV7-3 to TRBJ1-2; the D is unclear. Germline CDR1 SGHTA, CDR2 FQGTGA. The CDR3 runs 13 residues. The V and J ends lost 6 bases and 2 bases respectively, with 10 bases between them. CDR3 in DNA: TGTGCCAGCAGTCTTTACGGGAACTATGGCTACACCTTC. Translating gives CASSLYGNYGYTF. The variable domain in full, completed from reference TRBV7-3 and TRBJ1-2, reads GAGVSQTPSNKVTEKGKYVELRCDPISGHTALYWYRQSLGQGPEFLIYFQGTGAADDSGLPNDRFFAVRPEGSVSTLKIQRTERGDSAVYLCASSLYGNYGYTFGSGTRLTVV.

This clonotype was seen a few times. V gene TRBV5-1 combines with J gene TRBJ2-1; D tentatively fits TRBD1 or TRBD2 (6 bases each). The V and J ends lost 0 bases and 1 base respectively, with 14 bases between them. Germline CDR1 reads SGHRS; CDR2 reads YFSETQ. The CDR3 consists of 17 residues. The CDR3 bases are TGCGCCAGCAGCTTGGGGGTGACGGGGGCTTCCTACAATGAGCAGTTCTTC. Its protein is CASSLGVTGASYNEQFF.

A few counts support this clonotype. The chain employs TRBV5-6 and TRBJ1-5; no clear D gene. Germline V lookup: CDR1 SGHDT, CDR2 YYEEEE. This CDR3 has 16 residues. V lost 0 bases to trimming and J lost 1 base, with 11 bases between them. The CDR3 DNA reads TGTGCCAGCAGCTTGGGGGCCGGGTGGAGCAATCAGCCCCAGCATTTT. Translation: CASSLGAGWSNQPQHF.

The gene calls are TRBV5-5 and TRBJ2-2, with D perhaps TRBD1 or TRBD2 (6 bases each). There are 14 residues in the CDR3. Trimming took off 4 bases at V and 5 bases at J, with 12 bases between the two ends. CDR1 SGHKS and CDR2 YYEKEE come from the germline V gene (reference sequence). The CDR3 DNA follows: TGTGCCAGCAGCGGGGGGCACCCTACCGGGGAGCTGTTTTTT. It is translated as CASSGGHPTGELFF.

The gene calls are TRBV9 and TRBJ2-3; TRBD2 is a possible D gene (6 bases). The CDR3 is 17 residues long. Trimming took off 1 base at V and 8 bases at J, with 23 bases between the two ends. The germline V gene encodes CDR1 SGDLS and CDR2 YYNGEE. The CDR3 loop reads CASSVSTVGLPTGTQYF. As DNA, the CDR3 is TGTGCCAGCAGCGTATCGACCGTGGGACTTCCCACGGGTACGCAGTATTTT. Using reference TRBV9 and TRBJ2-3 for the parts outside the CDR3, the full variable domain is DSGVTQTPKHLITATGQRVTLRCSPRSGDLSVYWYQQSLDQGLQFLIQYYNGEERAKGNILERFSAQQFPDLHSELNLSSLELGDSALYFCASSVSTVGLPTGTQYFGPGTRLTVL.

The gene calls are TRBV10-1 and TRBJ2-4; D is perhaps TRBD1 (5 bases). The CDR3 sequence is 14 residues long. The V gene lost 6 bases and the J gene lost 2 bases, with 11 bases spanning the gap. Germline V CDR1 and CDR2: WNHNN, SYGVQD (reference sequence). Here the CDR3 DNA reads TGCGCCAGCAGCACCGGACATCCCAAAAACATTCAGTACTTC. Translating gives CASSTGHPKNIQYF.

This clonotype was counted between two and nine times. This chain uses TRBV20-1 with TRBJ2-3, with D possibly being TRBD1 or TRBD2 (6 bases each). V was shortened by 5 bases and J by 0 bases, with 18 bases between the two germline ends. Germline values: CDR1 DFQATT, CDR2 SNEGSKA (reference sequence). CDR3 length: 16 residues. The CDR3 bases are TGCAGTGCTCGGGGGCTAGGCCCCCTCAGCACAGATACGCAGTATTTT. Translating gives CSARGLGPLSTDTQYF.

This chain links TRBV20-1 with TRBJ2-1; 14 bases match TRBD2. The germline V gene has CDR1 DFQATT and CDR2 SNEGSKA (reference sequence). The CDR3 totals 16 residues. The V gene end was trimmed by 3 bases and the J gene end by 8 bases; junction bases not matched to a gene: 9. CDR3: CSASPPGLAGDYEQFF. CDR3 in DNA: TGCAGTGCTAGCCCGCCGGGACTAGCGGGAGACTATGAGCAGTTCTTC.

In its sample, this clonotype was seen many times. The V call is TRBV5-1, the J call TRBJ2-3, with TRBD1 as a possible D gene (6 bases). In germline, CDR1 is SGHRS, CDR2 YFSETQ. Between the trimmed V and J ends, which lost 0 bases and 4 bases, there was a span of 9 bases. CDR3 size: 14 residues. The CDR3 spells CASSLVQGSDTQYF. CDR3 in DNA: TGCGCCAGCAGCTTGGTACAGGGTTCAGATACGCAGTATTTT.

This chain joins TRBV19 and TRBJ2-5, with 9 bases identical to TRBD1. Germline CDR1 is LNHDA and CDR2 is SQIVND (reference sequence). V lost 2 bases to trimming and J lost 1 base; unmatched junction nucleotides: 2. The CDR3 is 15 residues long. Written as DNA, the CDR3 is TGTGCCAGTAGTATATGGGACAGGGCCCAAGAGACCCAGTACTTC. The encoded protein is CASSIWDRAQETQYF.

This clonotype appeared a few times. This chain links TRBV3-1 with TRBJ2-5; 7 nucleotides agree with TRBD2. This CDR3 is 15 amino acids long. The germline V gene encodes CDR1 LGHDT and CDR2 YNNKEL (reference sequence). Trimming removed 1 base from V and 2 bases from J; junction bases left unmatched: 4. For the CDR3, the DNA is TGTGCCAGCAGCCAAGGTCTAGCGGAACAAGAGACCCAGTACTTC. Amino acid sequence: CASSQGLAEQETQYF.

The V and J genes are TRBV5-5 and TRBJ1-2; D is ambiguous. Trimming took off 0 bases at V and 0 bases at J, with 6 bases between the two ends. Germline CDR1 SGHKS, CDR2 YYEKEE (reference sequence). The CDR3 has 14 amino acids. The CDR3 spells CASSLVRANYGYTF. Written as DNA, the CDR3 is TGTGCCAGCAGCTTGGTCCGAGCTAACTATGGCTACACCTTC.

The CDR3 bases are TGTGCCAGCAGCACTAGTAGGCTTGGGCCCCAGCATTTT. Translated: CASSTSRLGPQHF. The chain is built from TRBV27 and TRBJ1-5; D remains unclear. V dropped 6 bases and J dropped 9 bases, with 15 bases sitting between them. Germline CDR1 MNHEY, CDR2 SMNVEV (reference sequence). This CDR3 spans 13 amino acids.

Only a few counts were recorded for this clonotype. This rearrangement joins TRBV28 to TRBJ2-1; TRBD1 aligns across 10 bases. Germline V gene data show CDR1 as MDHEN and CDR2 as SYDVKM. This CDR3 contains 16 residues. The V gene end was trimmed by 6 bases and the J gene end by 9 bases; junction bases not matched to a gene: 14. CDR3 DNA: TGTGCCAGCAGGGAATCCGGGACAGGGGTATCGTTTGAGCAGTTCTTC. Translated: CASRESGTGVSFEQFF.

This clonotype has only a few counts. This chain connects TRBV24-1 to TRBJ2-7, with 7 nucleotides matching TRBD2. The CDR3 runs to 17 residues. V lost 3 bases and J lost 2; bases outside the gene matches: 12. The germline V gene has CDR1 KGHDR and CDR2 SFDVKD. The CDR3 here is CATSDPGAGLEPYEQYF. The CDR3 DNA reads TGTGCCACCAGTGATCCGGGAGCGGGACTTGAGCCCTACGAGCAGTACTTC.

The chain is built from TRBV5-1 and TRBJ2-7; TRBD1 aligns across 8 bases. J gave up 2 bases and V 5 bases, and 9 bases lay outside the gene matches. The germline V gene encodes CDR1 SGHRS and CDR2 YFSETQ. This CDR3 spans 15 amino acids. Written as DNA, the CDR3 is TGCGCCAGCAGGGAAGGGACAGGCCTAACCTACGAGCAGTACTTC. This translates into CASREGTGLTYEQYF.